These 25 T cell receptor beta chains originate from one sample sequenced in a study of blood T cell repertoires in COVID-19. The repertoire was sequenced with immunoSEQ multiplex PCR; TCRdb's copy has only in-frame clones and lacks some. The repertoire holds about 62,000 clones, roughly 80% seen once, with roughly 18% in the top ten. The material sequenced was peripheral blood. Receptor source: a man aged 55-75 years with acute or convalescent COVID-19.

The CDR3 is CASSQLAGGTAAGELFF. The CDR3 DNA reads TGTGCCAGCAGCCAACTAGCGGGAGGAACAGCAGCCGGGGAGCTGTTTTTT. This sequence joins TRBV3-1 (or the pseudogene TRBV3-2) and TRBJ2-2; 11 nucleotides agree with TRBD2. CDR3 length equals 17 residues. CDR1 and CDR2 from the germline V gene are LGHDT and YNNKEL (reference sequence). The trim removed 2 bases at V and 6 bases at J, leaving 8 bases unmatched.

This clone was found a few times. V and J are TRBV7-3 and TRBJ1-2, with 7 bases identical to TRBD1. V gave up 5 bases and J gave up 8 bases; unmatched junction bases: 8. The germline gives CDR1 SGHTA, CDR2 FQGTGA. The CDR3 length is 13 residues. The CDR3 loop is CASSPDRVEGYTF. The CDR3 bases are TGTGCCAGCAGCCCAGACAGGGTGGAAGGCTACACCTTC.

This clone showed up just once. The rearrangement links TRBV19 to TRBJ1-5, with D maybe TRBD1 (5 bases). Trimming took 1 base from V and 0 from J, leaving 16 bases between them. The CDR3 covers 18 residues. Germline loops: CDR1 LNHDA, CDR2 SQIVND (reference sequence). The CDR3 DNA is TGTGCCAGTAGTATAGTTGTCGGCAGGGACTATAGCAATCAGCCCCAGCATTTT. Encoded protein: CASSIVVGRDYSNQPQHF. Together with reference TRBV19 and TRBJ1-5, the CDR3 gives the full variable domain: DGGITQSPKYLFRKEGQNVTLSCEQNLNHDAMYWYRQDPGQGLRLIYYSQIVNDFQKGDIAEGYSVSREKKESFPLTVTSAQKNPTAFYLCASSIVVGRDYSNQPQHFGDGTRLSIL.

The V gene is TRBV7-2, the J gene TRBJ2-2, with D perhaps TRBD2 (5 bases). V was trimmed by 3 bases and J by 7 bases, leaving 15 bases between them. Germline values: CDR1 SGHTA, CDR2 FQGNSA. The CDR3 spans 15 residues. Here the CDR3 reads CASSLIGGPRGELFF. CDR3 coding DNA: TGTGCCAGCAGCTTGATCGGCGGGCCTCGCGGGGAGCTGTTTTTT. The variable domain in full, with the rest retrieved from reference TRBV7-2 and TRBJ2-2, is GAGVSQSPSNKVTEKGKDVELRCDPISGHTALYWYRQSLGQGLEFLIYFQGNSAPDKSGLPSDRFSAERTGGSVSTLTIQRTQQEDSAVYLCASSLIGGPRGELFFGEGSRLTVL.

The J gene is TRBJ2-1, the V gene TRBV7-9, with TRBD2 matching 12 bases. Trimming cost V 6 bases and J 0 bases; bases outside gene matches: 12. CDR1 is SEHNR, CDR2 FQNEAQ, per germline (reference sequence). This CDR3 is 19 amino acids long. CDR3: CASSSMGLAGTSSYNEQFF. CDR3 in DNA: TGTGCCAGCAGTTCCATGGGACTAGCGGGCACGAGCTCCTACAATGAGCAGTTCTTC.

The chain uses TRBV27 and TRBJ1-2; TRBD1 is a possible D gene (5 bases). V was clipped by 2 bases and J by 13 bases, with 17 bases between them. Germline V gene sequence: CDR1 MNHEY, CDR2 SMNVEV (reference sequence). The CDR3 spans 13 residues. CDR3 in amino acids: CASSLTEGWLCTF. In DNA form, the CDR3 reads TGTGCCAGCAGTTTAACGGAGGGGTGGCTATGCACCTTC.

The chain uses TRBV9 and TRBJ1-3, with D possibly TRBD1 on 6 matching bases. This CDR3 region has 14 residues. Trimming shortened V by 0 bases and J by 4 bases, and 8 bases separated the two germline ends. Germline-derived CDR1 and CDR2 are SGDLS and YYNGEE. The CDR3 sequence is CASSVAQGGNTIYF. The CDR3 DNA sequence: TGTGCCAGCAGCGTAGCACAGGGAGGAAACACCATATATTTT.

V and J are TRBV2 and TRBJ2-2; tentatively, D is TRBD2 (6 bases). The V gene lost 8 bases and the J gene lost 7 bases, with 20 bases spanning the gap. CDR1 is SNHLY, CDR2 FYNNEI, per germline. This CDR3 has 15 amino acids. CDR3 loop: CASSPIGGEVGELFF. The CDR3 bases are TGTGCCAGCTCTCCAATCGGGGGAGAGGTCGGGGAGCTGTTTTTT.

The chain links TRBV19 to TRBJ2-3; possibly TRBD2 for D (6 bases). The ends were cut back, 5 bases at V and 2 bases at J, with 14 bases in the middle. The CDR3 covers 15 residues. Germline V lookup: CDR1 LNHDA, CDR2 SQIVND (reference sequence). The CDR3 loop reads CASSPWDSLTDTQYF. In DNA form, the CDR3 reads TGTGCCAGTAGTCCATGGGACTCCCTCACAGATACGCAGTATTTT.

The CDR3 protein is CASRTGGTDTQYF. In DNA form, the CDR3 reads TGTGCCAGCAGGACCGGGGGCACAGATACGCAGTATTTT. This chain uses TRBV12-3 or TRBV12-4 with TRBJ2-3, with D perhaps TRBD2 (5 bases). V was trimmed by 6 bases and J by 1 base, leaving 8 bases between them. This CDR3 comprises 13 residues.

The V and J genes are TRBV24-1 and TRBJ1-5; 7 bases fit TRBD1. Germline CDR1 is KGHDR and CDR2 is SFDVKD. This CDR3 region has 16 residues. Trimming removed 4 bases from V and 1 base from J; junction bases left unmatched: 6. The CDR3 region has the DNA TGTGCCACCAGTGACCCCCGGACAGGCAGCAATCAGCCCCAGCATTTT. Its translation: CATSDPRTGSNQPQHF.

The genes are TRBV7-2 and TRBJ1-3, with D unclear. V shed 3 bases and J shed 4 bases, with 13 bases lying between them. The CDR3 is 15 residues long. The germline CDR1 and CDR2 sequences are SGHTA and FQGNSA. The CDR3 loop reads CASSFGQFPGNTIYF. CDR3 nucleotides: TGTGCCAGCAGCTTTGGTCAGTTTCCAGGAAACACCATATATTTT.

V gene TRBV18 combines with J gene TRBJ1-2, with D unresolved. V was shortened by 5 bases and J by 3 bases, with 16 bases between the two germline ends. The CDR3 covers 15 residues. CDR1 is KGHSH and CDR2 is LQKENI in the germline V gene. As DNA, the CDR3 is TGTGCCAGCTCAGTTACGGACGGACTGTACTATGGCTACACCTTC. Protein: CASSVTDGLYYGYTF.

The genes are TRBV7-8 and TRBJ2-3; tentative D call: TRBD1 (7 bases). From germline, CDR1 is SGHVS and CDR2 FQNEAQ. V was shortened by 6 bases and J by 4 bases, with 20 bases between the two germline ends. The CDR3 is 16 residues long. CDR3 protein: CASSRRQGGPADTQYF. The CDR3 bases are TGTGCCAGCAGTCGCCGACAGGGAGGTCCGGCAGATACGCAGTATTTT.

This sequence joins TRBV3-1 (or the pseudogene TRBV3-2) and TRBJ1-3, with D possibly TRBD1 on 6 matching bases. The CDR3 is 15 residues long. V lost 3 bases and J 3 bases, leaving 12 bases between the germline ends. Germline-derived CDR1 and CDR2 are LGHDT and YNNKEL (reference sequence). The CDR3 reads CASSHTGSSGNTIYF. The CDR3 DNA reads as TGTGCCAGCAGCCATACAGGGTCGAGTGGAAACACCATATATTTT.

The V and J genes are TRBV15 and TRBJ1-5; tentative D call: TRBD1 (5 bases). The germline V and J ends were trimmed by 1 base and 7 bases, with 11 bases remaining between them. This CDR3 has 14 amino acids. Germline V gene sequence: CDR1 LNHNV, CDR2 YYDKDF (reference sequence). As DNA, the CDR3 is TGTGCCACCAGCAGAGTTAGGGGAGGGCAGCCCCAGCATTTT. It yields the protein CATSRVRGGQPQHF.

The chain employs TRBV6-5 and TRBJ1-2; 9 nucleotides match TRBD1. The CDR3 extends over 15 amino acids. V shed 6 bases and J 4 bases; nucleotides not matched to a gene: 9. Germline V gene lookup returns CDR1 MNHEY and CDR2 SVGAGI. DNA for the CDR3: TGTGCCAGCAGCTCCCCGGGACAGGGTACCTATGGCTACACCTTC. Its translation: CASSSPGQGTYGYTF.

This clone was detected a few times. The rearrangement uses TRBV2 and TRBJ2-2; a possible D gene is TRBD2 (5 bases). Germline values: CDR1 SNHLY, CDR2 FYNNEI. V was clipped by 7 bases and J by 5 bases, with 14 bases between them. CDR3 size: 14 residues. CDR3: CASTRRLGTGELFF. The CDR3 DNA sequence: TGTGCCAGCACAAGGAGGTTAGGTACCGGGGAGCTGTTTTTT.

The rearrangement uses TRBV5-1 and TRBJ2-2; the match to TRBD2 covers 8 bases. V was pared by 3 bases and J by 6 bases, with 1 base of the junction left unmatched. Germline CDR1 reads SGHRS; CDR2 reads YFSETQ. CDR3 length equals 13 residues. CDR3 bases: TGCGCCAGCAGCTGGACTAGCCCCGGGGAGCTGTTTTTT. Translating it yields CASSWTSPGELFF.

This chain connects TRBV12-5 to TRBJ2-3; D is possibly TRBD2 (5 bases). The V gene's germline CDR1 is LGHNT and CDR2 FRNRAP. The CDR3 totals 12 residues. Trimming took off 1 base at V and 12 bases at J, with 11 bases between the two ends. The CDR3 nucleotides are TGTGCTAGTGGTTTGGAGGGAGACACACAGTATTTT. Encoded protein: CASGLEGDTQYF.

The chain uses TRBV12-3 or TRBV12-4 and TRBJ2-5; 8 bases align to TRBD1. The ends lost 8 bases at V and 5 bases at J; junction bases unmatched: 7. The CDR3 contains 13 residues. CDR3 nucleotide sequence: TGTGCCAGCTCCAGGGGGCAGCGGGAGACCCAGTACTTC. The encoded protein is CASSRGQRETQYF.

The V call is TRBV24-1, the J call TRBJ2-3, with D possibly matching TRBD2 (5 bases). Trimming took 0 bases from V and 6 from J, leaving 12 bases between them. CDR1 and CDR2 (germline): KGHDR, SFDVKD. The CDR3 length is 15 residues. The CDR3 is CATSDLGEGGDTQYF. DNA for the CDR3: TGTGCCACCAGTGATTTGGGTGAGGGTGGGGATACGCAGTATTTT.

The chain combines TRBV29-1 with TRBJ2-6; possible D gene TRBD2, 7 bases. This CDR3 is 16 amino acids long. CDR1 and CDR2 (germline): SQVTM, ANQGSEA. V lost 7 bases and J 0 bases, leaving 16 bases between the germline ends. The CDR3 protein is CSARGDISSGANVLTF. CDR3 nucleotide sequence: TGCAGCGCCCGGGGGGACATCAGCTCTGGGGCCAACGTCCTGACTTTC.

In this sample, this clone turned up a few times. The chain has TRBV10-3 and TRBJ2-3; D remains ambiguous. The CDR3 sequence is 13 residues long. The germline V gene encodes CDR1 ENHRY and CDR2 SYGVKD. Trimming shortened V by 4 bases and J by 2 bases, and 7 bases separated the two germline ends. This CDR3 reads CAISGSITDTQYF. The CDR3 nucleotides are TGTGCCATCAGTGGGAGCATCACAGATACGCAGTATTTT.

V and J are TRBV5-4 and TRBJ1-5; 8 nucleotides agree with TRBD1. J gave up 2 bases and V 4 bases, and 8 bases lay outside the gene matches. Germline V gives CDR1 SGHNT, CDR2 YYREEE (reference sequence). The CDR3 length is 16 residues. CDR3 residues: CASSLMTGEGNQPQHF. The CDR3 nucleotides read TGTGCCAGCAGCCTTATGACAGGGGAGGGCAATCAGCCCCAGCATTTT.